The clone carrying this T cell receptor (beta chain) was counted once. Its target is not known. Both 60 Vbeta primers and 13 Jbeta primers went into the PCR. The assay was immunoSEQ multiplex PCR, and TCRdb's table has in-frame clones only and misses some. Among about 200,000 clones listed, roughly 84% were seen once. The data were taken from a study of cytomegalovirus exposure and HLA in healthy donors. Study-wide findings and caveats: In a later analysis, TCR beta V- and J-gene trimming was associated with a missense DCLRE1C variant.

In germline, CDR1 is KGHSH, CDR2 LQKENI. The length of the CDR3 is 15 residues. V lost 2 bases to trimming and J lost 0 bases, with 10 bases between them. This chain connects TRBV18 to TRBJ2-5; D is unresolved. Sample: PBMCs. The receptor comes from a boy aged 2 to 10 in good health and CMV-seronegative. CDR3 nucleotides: TGTGCCAGCTCACCAACCGCACAGTACCAAGAGACCCAGTACTTC. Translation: CASSPTAQYQETQYF.